This TCR beta chain is drawn from a study of shared clonotypes between healthy human individuals. Recent acute infections and vaccinations were absent in the healthy HIV-negative adult donors. V shed 3 bases, J shed 7 bases, and the junction held 1 base outside the gene matches. Germline V gives CDR1 LGHNT, CDR2 FRNRAP. The length of the CDR3 is 15 residues. Assay: immunoSEQ multiplex PCR; the TCRdb copy retains only in-frame clones and omits some. The table shows a few million clones, with more than 90% occurring only once. Sequenced material: naive CD4+ T cells sorted from blood. The subset was: CD45RA+ positively selected. The rearrangement joins TRBV12-5 to TRBJ2-1, with 15 bases matching TRBD2. The clonotype comes from a man aged 18 to 35 in good health. For the CDR3, the DNA is TGTGCTAGTGGTTTCGGACTAGCGGGGGGGAATGAGCAGTTCTTC. Its protein is CASGFGLAGGNEQFF.